This T cell receptor (beta chain) was obtained from a study of T cell responses to AZD1222 COVID-19 vaccine. As to this clone: What it binds is not known.

Looked up from germline, CDR1 is SGHTS and CDR2 is YDEGEE. After removal of 2 bases from V and 1 base from J, the junction contained 5 bases not matched to a gene. CDR3 size: 15 residues. Regarding the study as a whole: It was only after the peak T cell response that any repertoires were sampled. Most donors were white British, females outnumbered males, and clonal diversity was possibly underestimated. Nearly half of spike-specific TCRs reportedly go after variant regions that carry no mutations.

TCRdb keeps only in-frame clones here, not all; method: immunoSEQ multiplex PCR. This sample has roughly 190,000 clones, with approximately 90% found just once. The receptor's source is an adult in good health. This specimen consisted of peripheral blood, obtained on day 0 of AZD1222 vaccination. The rearrangement links TRBV5-8 to TRBJ1-2; 7 bases are a match to TRBD1. DNA of the CDR3: TGTGCCAGCAGCTTTGGGACAGATGATAACTATGGCTACACCTTC. It translates to CASSFGTDDNYGYTF.